This T cell receptor (beta chain) was observed in a study of PD-1 blockade in mismatch repair-deficient tumors. Background on the study: Patients had approximately 12 mismatch repair-deficient cancer types, all previously treated and progressing. Findings and limits, study-wide: Rapid post-treatment expansion, then contraction, generally preceding radiologic response, marked tumor-resident clones.

With regard to this clone: The target antigen is unknown.

Only in-frame clones appear in the TCRdb table, and some are missing; sequencing was by immunoSEQ multiplex PCR. Seen here are under 85,000 clones, approximately 80% observed once, and the top ten hold roughly 5%. PCR or immunohistochemistry showed mismatch repair deficiency in every enrolled patient. The TCR-sequenced patients were a few responders to pembrolizumab. The CDR3 has 14 amino acids. The germline CDR1 and CDR2 sequences are SGHRS and YFSETQ. Trimming removed 5 bases from V and 5 bases from J; junction bases left unmatched: 5. V gene TRBV5-1 combines with J gene TRBJ2-3, with 10 bases identical to TRBD1. The receptor was isolated from an adult with mismatch repair-deficient cancer. Sequencing used peripheral blood, obtained 2 weeks after starting pembrolizumab. This chain's CDR3 is CASRMTGGLDTQYF. CDR3 nucleotide sequence: TGCGCCAGCAGGATGACAGGGGGCTTAGATACGCAGTATTTT.